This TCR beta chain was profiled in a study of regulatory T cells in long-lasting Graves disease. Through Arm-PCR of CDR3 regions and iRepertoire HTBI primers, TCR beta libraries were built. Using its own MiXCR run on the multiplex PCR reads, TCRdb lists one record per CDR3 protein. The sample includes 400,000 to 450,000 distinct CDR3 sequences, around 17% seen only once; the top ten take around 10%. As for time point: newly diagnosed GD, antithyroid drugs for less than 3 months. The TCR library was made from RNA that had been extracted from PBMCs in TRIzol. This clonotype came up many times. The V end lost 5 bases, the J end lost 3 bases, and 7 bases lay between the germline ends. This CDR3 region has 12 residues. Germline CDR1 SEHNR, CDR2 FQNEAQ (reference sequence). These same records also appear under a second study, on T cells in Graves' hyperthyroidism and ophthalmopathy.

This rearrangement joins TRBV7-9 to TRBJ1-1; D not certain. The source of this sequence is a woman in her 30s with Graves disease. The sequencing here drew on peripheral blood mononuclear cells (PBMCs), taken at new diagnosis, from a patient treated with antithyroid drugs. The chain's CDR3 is CASSVTYTEAFF. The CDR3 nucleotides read TGTGCCAGCAGCGTCACCTACACTGAAGCTTTCTTT.